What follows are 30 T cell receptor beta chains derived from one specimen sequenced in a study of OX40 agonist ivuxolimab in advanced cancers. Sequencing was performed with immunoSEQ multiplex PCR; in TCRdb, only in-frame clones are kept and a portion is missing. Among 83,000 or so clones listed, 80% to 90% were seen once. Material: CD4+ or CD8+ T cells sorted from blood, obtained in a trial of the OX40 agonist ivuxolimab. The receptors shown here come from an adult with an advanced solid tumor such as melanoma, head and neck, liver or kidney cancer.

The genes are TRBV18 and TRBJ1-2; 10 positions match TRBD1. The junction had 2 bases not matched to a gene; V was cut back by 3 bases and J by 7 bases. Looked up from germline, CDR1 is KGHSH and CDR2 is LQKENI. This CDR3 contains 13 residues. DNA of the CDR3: TGTGCCAGCTCACCGGGACAGGGGCCTGGCTACACCTTC. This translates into CASSPGQGPGYTF.

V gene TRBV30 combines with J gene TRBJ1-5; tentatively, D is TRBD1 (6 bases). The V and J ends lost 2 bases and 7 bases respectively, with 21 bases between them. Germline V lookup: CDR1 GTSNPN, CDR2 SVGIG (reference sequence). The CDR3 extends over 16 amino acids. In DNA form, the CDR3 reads TGTGCCTGGAGTCCCTTTGCGGGGGCCCCCAGGCAGCCCCAGCATTTT. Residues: CAWSPFAGAPRQPQHF. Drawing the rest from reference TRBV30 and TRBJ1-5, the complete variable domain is SQTIHQWPATLVQPVGSPLSLECTVEGTSNPNLYWYRQAAGRGLQLLFYSVGIGQISSEVPQNLSASRPQDRQFILSSKKLLLSDSGFYLCAWSPFAGAPRQPQHFGDGTRLSIL.

CDR3 bases: TGTGCCACCCTACAGGGGGCAGCCTACGAGCAGTACTTC. Translation gives CATLQGAAYEQYF. The chain is built from TRBV28 and TRBJ2-7, with 9 nucleotides matching TRBD1. Germline V gene sequence: CDR1 MDHEN, CDR2 SYDVKM. This CDR3 has 13 amino acids. V was clipped by 10 bases and J by 2 bases; unmatched bases: 6.

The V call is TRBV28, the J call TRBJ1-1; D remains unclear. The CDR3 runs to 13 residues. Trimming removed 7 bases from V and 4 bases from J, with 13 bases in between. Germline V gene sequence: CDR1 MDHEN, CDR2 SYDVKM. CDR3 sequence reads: CASTPAWATEAFF. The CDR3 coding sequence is TGTGCCAGCACTCCTGCGTGGGCCACTGAAGCTTTCTTT. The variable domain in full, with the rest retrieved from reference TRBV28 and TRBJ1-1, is DVKVTQSSRYLVKRTGEKVFLECVQDMDHENMFWYRQDPGLGLRLIYFSYDVKMKEKGDIPEGYSVSREKKERFSLILESASTNQTSMYLCASTPAWATEAFFGQGTRLTVV.

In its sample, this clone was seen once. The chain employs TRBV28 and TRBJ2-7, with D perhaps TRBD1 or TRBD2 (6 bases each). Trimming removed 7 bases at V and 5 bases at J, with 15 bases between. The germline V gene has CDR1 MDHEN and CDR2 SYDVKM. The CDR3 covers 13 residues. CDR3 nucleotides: TGTGCCAGCAAACCCGGGGGCATCCACGAGCAGTACTTC. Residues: CASKPGGIHEQYF.

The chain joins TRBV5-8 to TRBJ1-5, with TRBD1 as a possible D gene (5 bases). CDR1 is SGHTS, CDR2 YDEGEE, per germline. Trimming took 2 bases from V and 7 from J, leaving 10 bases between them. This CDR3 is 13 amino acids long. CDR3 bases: TGTGCCAGCAGCTTAGTCGCAGGGCAGCCCCAGCATTTT. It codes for CASSLVAGQPQHF.

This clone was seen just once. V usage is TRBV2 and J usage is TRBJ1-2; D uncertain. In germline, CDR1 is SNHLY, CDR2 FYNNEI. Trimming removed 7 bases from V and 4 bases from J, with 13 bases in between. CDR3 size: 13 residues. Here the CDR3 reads CASTPARGYGYTF. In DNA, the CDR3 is TGTGCCAGCACTCCGGCTCGGGGCTATGGCTACACCTTC. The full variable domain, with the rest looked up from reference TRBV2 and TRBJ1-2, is EPEVTQTPSHQVTQMGQEVILRCVPISNHLYFYWYRQILGQKVEFLVSFYNNEISEKSEIFDDQFSVERPDGSNFTLKIRSTKLEDSAMYFCASTPARGYGYTFGSGTRLTVV.

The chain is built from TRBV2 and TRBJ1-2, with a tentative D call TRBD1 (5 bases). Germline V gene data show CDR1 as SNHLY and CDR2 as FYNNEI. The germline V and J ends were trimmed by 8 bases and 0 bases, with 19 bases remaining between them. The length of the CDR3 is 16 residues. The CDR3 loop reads CASLSGGLRTNYGYTF. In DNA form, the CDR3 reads TGTGCCAGCCTTTCCGGGGGTTTAAGAACTAACTATGGCTACACCTTC.

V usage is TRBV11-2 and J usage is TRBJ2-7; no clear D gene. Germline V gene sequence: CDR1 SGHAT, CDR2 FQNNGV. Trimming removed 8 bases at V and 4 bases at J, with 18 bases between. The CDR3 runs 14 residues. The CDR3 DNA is TGTGCCAGCTCCCTCTCCCTGGTAGAGTACGAGCAGTACTTC. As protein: CASSLSLVEYEQYF.

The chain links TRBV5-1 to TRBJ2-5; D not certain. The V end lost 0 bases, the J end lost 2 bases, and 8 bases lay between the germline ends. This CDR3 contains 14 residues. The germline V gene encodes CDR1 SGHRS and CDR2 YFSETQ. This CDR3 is CASSLVTHQETQYF. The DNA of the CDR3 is TGCGCCAGCAGCTTGGTCACTCATCAAGAGACCCAGTACTTC.

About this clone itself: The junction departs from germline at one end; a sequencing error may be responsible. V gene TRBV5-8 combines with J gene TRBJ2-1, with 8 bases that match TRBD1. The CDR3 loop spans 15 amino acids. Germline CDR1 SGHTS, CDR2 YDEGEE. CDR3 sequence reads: CASSLGQVLYNEQFF. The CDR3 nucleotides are TGTGCCAGCAGTTTGGGACAGGTCCTCTACAATGAGCAGTTCTTC.

CDR3 sequence (DNA): TGTGCCAGCAGCCAATACGGGACAGGGAGGTCCGGGGAGCTGTTTTTT. The encoded protein is CASSQYGTGRSGELFF. The V gene is TRBV4-2, the J gene TRBJ2-2, with 9 bases fitting TRBD1. Germline assignment: CDR1 LGHNA and CDR2 YNFKEQ. The CDR3 has 16 amino acids. With 2 bases clipped from V and 6 bases from J, the junction kept 7 bases outside the gene matches.

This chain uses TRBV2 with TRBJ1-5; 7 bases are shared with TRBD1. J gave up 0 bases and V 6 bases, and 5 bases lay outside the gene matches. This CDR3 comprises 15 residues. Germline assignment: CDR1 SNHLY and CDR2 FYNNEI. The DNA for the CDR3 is TGTGCCAGCAGAGCGGGACAGAATAGCAATCAGCCCCAGCATTTT. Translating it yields CASRAGQNSNQPQHF.

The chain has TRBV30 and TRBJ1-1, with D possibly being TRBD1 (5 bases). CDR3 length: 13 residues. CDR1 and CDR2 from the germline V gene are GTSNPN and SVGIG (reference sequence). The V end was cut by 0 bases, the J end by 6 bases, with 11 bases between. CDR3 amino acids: CAWSVPGPAEAFF. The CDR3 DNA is TGTGCCTGGAGTGTTCCGGGGCCGGCTGAAGCTTTCTTT.

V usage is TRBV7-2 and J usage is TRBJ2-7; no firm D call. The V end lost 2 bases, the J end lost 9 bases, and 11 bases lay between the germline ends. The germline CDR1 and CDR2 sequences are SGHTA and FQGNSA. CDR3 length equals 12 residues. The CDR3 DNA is TGTGCCAGCAGCTTAAATCTCCCCGGGCAGTACTTC. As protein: CASSLNLPGQYF.

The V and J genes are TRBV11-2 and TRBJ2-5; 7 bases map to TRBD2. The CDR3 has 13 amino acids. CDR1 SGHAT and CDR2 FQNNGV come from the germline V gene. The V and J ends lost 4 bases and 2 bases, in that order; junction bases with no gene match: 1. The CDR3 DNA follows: TGTGCCAGCAGCTGGGGACTACAAGAGACCCAGTACTTC. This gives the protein CASSWGLQETQYF. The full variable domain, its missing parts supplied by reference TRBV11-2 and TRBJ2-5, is EAGVAQSPRYKIIEKRQSVAFWCNPISGHATLYWYQQILGQGPKLLIQFQNNGVVDDSQLPKDRFSAERLKGVDSTLKIQPAKLEDSAVYLCASSWGLQETQYFGPGTRLLVL.

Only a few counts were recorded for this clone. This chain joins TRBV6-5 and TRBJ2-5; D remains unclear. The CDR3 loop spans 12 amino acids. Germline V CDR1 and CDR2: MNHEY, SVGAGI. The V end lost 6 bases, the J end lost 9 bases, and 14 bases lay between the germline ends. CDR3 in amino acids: CASSLTRGAQYF. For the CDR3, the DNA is TGTGCCAGCAGCCTGACTCGTGGGGCCCAGTACTTC.

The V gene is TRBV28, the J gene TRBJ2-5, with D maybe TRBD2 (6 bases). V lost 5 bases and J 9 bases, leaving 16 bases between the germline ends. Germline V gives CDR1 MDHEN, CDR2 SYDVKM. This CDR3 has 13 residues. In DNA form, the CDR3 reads TGTGCCAGCAGTCCCCCCTCGACGGGGGCCCAGTACTTC. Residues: CASSPPSTGAQYF.

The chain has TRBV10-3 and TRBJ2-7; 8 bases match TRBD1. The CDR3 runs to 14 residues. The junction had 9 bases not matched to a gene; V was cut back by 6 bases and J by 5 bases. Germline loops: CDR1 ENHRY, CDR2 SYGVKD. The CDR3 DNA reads TGTGCCATCAGGACGGACAGGGCAAAGGACGAGCAGTACTTC. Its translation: CAIRTDRAKDEQYF.

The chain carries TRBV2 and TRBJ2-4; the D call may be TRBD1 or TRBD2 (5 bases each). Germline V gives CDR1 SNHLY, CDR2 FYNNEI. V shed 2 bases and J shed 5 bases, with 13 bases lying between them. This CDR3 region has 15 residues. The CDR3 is CASSENGPGQNIQYF. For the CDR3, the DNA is TGTGCCAGCAGTGAAAATGGGCCGGGGCAAAACATTCAGTACTTC.

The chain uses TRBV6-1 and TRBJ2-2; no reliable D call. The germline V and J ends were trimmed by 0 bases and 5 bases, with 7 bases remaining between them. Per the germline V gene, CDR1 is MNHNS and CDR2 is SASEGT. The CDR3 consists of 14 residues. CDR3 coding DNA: TGTGCCAGCAGTGAAGCGCCTCATACCGGGGAGCTGTTTTTT. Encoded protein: CASSEAPHTGELFF.

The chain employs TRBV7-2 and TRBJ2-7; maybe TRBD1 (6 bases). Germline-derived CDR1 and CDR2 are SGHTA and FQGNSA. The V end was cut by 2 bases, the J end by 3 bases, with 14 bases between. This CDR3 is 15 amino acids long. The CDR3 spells CASSLLGPQGYEQYF. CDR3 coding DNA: TGTGCCAGCAGCTTATTAGGGCCACAGGGCTACGAGCAGTACTTC. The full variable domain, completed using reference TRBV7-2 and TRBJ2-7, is GAGVSQSPSNKVTEKGKDVELRCDPISGHTALYWYRQSLGQGLEFLIYFQGNSAPDKSGLPSDRFSAERTGGSVSTLTIQRTQQEDSAVYLCASSLLGPQGYEQYFGPGTRLTVT.

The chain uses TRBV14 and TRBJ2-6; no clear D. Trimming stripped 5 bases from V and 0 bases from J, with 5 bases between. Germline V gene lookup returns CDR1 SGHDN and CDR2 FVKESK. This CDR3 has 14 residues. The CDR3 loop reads CASSSSSGANVLTF. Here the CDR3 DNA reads TGTGCCAGCAGCAGTAGCTCTGGGGCCAACGTCCTGACTTTC.

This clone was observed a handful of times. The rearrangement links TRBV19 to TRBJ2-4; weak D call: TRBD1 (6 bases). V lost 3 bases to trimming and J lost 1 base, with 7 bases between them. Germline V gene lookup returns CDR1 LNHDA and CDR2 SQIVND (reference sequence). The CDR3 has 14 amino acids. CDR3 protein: CASSIQGAKNIQYF. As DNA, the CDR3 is TGTGCCAGTAGTATCCAGGGGGCCAAAAACATTCAGTACTTC.

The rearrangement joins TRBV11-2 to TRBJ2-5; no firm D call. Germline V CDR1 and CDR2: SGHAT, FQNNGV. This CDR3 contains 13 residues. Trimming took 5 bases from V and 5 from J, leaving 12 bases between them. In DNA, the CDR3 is TGTGCCAGCAGCCCATCCCTCGGGGAGACCCAGTACTTC. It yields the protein CASSPSLGETQYF.

CDR3 residues: CASRKGGNTGELFF. DNA for the CDR3: TGTGCCAGTAGAAAAGGGGGGAACACCGGGGAGCTGTTTTTT. The V gene is TRBV19, the J gene TRBJ2-2, with D possibly TRBD1 on 6 matching bases. The CDR3 length is 14 residues. CDR1 is LNHDA and CDR2 is SQIVND in the germline V gene (reference sequence). V was clipped by 6 bases and J by 1 base, with 9 bases between them.

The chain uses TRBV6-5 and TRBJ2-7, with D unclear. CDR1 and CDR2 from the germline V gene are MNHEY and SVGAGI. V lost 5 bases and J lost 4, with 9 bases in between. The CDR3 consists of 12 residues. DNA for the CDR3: TGTGCCAGCAGTGAAAACGGATACGAGCAGTACTTC. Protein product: CASSENGYEQYF.

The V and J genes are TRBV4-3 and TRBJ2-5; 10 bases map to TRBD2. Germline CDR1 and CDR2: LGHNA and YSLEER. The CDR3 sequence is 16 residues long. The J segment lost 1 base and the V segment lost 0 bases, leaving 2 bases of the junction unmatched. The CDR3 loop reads CASSQDLAGAQETQYF. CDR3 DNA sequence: TGCGCCAGCAGCCAAGATCTAGCGGGAGCCCAAGAGACCCAGTACTTC.

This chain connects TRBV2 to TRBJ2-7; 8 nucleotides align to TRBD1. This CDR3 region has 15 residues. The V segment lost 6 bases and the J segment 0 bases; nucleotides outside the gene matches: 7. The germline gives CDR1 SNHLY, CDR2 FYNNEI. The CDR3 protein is CASRKQGVSSYEQYF. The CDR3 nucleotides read TGTGCCAGCAGGAAACAGGGGGTCTCCTCCTACGAGCAGTACTTC. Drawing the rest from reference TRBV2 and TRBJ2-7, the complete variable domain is EPEVTQTPSHQVTQMGQEVILRCVPISNHLYFYWYRQILGQKVEFLVSFYNNEISEKSEIFDDQFSVERPDGSNFTLKIRSTKLEDSAMYFCASRKQGVSSYEQYFGPGTRLTVT.

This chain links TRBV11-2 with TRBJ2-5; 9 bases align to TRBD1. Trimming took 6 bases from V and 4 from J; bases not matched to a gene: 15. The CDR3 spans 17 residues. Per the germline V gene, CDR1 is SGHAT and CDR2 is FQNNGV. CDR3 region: CASRKQGTGSRGETQYF. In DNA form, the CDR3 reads TGTGCCAGCAGAAAGCAGGGGACAGGGAGTAGGGGAGAGACCCAGTACTTC.